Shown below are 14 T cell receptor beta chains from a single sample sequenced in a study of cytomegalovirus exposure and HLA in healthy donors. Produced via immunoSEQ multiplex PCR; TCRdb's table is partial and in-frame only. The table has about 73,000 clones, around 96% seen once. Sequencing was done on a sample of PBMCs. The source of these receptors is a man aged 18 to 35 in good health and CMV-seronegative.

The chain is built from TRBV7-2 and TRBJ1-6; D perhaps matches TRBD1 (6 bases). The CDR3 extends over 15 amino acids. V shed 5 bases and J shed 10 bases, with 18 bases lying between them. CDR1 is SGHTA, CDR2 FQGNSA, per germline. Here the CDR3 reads CASSPHQGQNSPLHF. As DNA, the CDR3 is TGTGCCAGCAGCCCGCATCAGGGGCAGAACTCACCCCTCCACTTT.

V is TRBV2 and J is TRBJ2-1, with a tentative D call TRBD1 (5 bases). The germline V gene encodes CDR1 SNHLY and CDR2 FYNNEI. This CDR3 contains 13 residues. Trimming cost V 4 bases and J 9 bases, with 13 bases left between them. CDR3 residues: CASSGVTGVEQFF. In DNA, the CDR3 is TGTGCCAGCAGTGGAGTCACAGGTGTTGAGCAGTTCTTC. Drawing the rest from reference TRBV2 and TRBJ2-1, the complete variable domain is EPEVTQTPSHQVTQMGQEVILRCVPISNHLYFYWYRQILGQKVEFLVSFYNNEISEKSEIFDDQFSVERPDGSNFTLKIRSTKLEDSAMYFCASSGVTGVEQFFGPGTRLTVL.

The CDR3 here is CSVGWRGASTGELFF. CDR3 coding DNA: TGCAGCGTTGGGTGGCGGGGGGCCTCCACCGGGGAGCTGTTTTTT. This chain uses TRBV29-1 with TRBJ2-2; 8 bases map to TRBD2. Looked up from germline, CDR1 is SQVTM and CDR2 is ANQGSEA. With 4 bases clipped from V and 4 bases from J, the junction kept 8 bases outside the gene matches. This CDR3 has 15 amino acids.

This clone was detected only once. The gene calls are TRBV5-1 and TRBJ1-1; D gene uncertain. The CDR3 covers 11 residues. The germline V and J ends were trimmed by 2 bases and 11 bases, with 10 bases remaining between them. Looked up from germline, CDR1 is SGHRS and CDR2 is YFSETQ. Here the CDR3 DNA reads TGCGCCAGCAGCTTTGGACGGGAGGCTTTCTTT. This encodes CASSFGREAFF.

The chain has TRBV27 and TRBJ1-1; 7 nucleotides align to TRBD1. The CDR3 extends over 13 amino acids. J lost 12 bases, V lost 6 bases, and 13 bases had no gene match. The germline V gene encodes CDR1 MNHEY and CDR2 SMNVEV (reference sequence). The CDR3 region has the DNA TGTGCCAGCAGACTCTCCGACACAGGGGAAACTTTCTTT. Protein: CASRLSDTGETFF.

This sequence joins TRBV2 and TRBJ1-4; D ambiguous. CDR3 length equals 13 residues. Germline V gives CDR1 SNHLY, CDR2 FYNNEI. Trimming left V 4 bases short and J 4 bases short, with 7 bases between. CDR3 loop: CASSGGHNEKLFF. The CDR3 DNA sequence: TGTGCCAGCAGTGGAGGGCATAATGAAAAACTGTTTTTT.

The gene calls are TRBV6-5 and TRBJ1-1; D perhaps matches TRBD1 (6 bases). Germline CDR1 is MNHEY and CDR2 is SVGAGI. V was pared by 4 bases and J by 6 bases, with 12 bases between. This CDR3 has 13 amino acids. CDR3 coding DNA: TGTGCCAGCAGTTCTACAGGGCTCCCTGAAGCTTTCTTT. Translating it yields CASSSTGLPEAFF.

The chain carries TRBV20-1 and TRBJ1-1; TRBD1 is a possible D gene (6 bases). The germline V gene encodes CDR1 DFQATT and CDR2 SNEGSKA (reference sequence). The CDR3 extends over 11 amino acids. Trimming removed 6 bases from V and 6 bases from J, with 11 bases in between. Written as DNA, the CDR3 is TGCAGTGCGGGACAAGGCCCTGAAGCTTTCTTT. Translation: CSAGQGPEAFF.

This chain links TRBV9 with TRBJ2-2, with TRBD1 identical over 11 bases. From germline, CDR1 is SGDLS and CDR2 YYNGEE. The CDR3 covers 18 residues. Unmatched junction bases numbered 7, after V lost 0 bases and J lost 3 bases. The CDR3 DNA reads TGTGCCAGCAGCGTAGAAGGACAGGGGGCAGCGTACACCGGGGAGCTGTTTTTT. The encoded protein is CASSVEGQGAAYTGELFF.

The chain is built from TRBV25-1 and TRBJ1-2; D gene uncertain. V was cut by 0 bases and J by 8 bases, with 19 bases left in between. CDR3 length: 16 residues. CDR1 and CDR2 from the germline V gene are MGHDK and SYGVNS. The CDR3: CASSEYPKRPSGGYTF. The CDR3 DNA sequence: TGTGCCAGCAGTGAATATCCTAAACGTCCCTCAGGAGGCTACACCTTC.

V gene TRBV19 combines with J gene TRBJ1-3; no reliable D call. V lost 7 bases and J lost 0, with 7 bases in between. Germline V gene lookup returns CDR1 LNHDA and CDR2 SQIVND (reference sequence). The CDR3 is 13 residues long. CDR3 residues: CASTIVSGNTIYF. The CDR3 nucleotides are TGTGCCAGTACAATTGTCTCTGGAAACACCATATATTTT.

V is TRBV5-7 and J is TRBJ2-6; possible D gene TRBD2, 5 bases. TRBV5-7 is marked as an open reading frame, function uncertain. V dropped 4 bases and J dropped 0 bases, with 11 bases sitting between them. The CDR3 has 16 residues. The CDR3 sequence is CASSVLGVSGANVLTF. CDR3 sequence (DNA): TGTGCCAGCAGCGTACTAGGAGTCTCTGGGGCCAACGTCCTGACTTTC.

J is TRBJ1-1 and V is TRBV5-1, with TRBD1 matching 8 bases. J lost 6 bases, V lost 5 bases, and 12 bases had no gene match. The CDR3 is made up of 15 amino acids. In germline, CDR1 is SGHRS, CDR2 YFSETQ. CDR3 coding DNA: TGCGCCAGCAGACAGGGGGTAGATTCCGCCGCTGAAGCTTTCTTT. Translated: CASRQGVDSAAEAFF.

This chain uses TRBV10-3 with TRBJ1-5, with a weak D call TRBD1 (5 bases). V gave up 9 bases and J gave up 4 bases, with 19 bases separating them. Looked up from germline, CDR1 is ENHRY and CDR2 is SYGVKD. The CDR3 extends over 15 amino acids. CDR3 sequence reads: CAIGEDRGPNQPQHF. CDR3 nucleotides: TGTGCCATTGGAGAAGACAGAGGCCCAAATCAGCCCCAGCATTTT.